Each of the 24 T cell receptor beta chains below was sequenced from the same sample in a study of blood T cell repertoires in COVID-19. Assay used: immunoSEQ multiplex PCR; TCRdb lists only in-frame clones, some missing. The sample records about 99,000 clones, 79% being singletons. Sample: peripheral blood. These TCRs come from a woman older than 75 with active or convalescent COVID-19.

This clone was counted ten times or more. The V and J genes are TRBV19 and TRBJ1-6; D possibly corresponds to TRBD1 (5 bases). This CDR3 comprises 17 residues. V was shortened by 5 bases and J by 4 bases, with 18 bases between the two germline ends. Looked up from germline, CDR1 is LNHDA and CDR2 is SQIVND (reference sequence). The CDR3 nucleotides read TGTGCCAGTAGTCAACGGGACTCGGGGCAGTATAATTCACCCCTCCACTTT. It encodes CASSQRDSGQYNSPLHF.

This clone came up once. V gene TRBV10-2 combines with J gene TRBJ2-1, with 10 bases lining up with TRBD2. Trimming took 2 bases from V and 7 from J; bases not matched to a gene: 8. CDR3 length: 16 amino acids. The germline V gene has CDR1 WSHSY and CDR2 SAAADI. This CDR3 is CASSEPAAGGRNEQFF. The CDR3 bases are TGCGCCAGCAGTGAGCCGGCAGCGGGAGGGAGGAATGAGCAGTTCTTC.

This clone was recorded only once. The V and J genes are TRBV5-1 and TRBJ2-1; the match to TRBD1 covers 8 bases. From germline, CDR1 is SGHRS and CDR2 YFSETQ. The V and J ends lost 0 bases and 5 bases, in that order; junction bases with no gene match: 7. This CDR3 region has 16 residues. The CDR3 DNA is TGCGCCAGCAGCTTGGGGTCAGGGGGCCAAAACAATGAGCAGTTCTTC. Translated, it gives CASSLGSGGQNNEQFF.

This clone has a handful of counts. The gene calls are TRBV19 and TRBJ2-3, with 9 positions matching TRBD1. The CDR3 length is 15 residues. V gave up 7 bases and J gave up 2 bases; unmatched junction bases: 7. Per the germline V gene, CDR1 is LNHDA and CDR2 is SQIVND (reference sequence). CDR3 nucleotides: TGTGCCAGTACGTTGACAGGGGGATCCACAGATACGCAGTATTTT. It yields the protein CASTLTGGSTDTQYF.

V is TRBV28 and J is TRBJ2-7, with no clear D. Germline values: CDR1 MDHEN, CDR2 SYDVKM. Trimming left V 6 bases short and J 2 bases short, with 11 bases between. The CDR3 is 13 amino acids. The CDR3 protein is CASRLTPAYEQYF. CDR3 sequence (DNA): TGTGCCAGCAGGCTGACACCTGCCTACGAGCAGTACTTC.

The rearrangement joins TRBV14 to TRBJ2-5, with D tentatively TRBD2 (6 bases). Trimming took 3 bases from V and 1 from J, leaving 15 bases between them. This CDR3 is 16 amino acids long. The V gene's germline CDR1 is SGHDN and CDR2 FVKESK. CDR3 sequence reads: CASSHAGGHRQETQYF. The CDR3 nucleotides are TGTGCCAGCAGCCATGCCGGAGGGCACCGCCAAGAGACCCAGTACTTC.

V and J are TRBV5-5 and TRBJ2-7; TRBD1 is a possible D gene (6 bases). Trimming took off 4 bases at V and 5 bases at J, with 19 bases between the two ends. This CDR3 is built from 15 residues. The V gene's germline CDR1 is SGHKS and CDR2 YYEKEE (reference sequence). As DNA, the CDR3 is TGTGCCAGCAGCACCTGGACAGATAAGGGGGACGAGCAGTACTTC. As protein: CASSTWTDKGDEQYF.

The rearrangement uses TRBV29-1 and TRBJ2-3, with 14 bases lining up with TRBD2. The V segment lost 3 bases and the J segment 6 bases; nucleotides outside the gene matches: 5. The germline V gene encodes CDR1 SQVTM and CDR2 ANQGSEA. The CDR3 is 15 residues long. The CDR3 DNA reads as TGCAGCGTTGACGGGACTAGCGGGAGAACTGATACGCAGTATTTT. Its protein product is CSVDGTSGRTDTQYF.

This rearrangement joins TRBV5-4 to TRBJ2-7, with D perhaps TRBD2 (6 bases). The ends were cut back, 0 bases at V and 2 bases at J, with 9 bases in the middle. The length of the CDR3 is 14 residues. CDR1 and CDR2 (germline): SGHNT, YYREEE (reference sequence). Here the CDR3 reads CASSLGQRAYEQYF. The CDR3 bases are TGTGCCAGCAGCTTGGGGCAGCGGGCCTACGAGCAGTACTTC. The variable domain in full, completed from reference TRBV5-4 and TRBJ2-7, reads ETGVTQSPTHLIKTRGQQVTLRCSSQSGHNTVSWYQQALGQGPQFIFQYYREEENGRGNFPPRFSGLQFPNYSSELNVNALELDDSALYLCASSLGQRAYEQYFGPGTRLTVT.

The V call is TRBV6-6, the J call TRBJ2-7; 8 positions agree with TRBD2. Germline V gene data show CDR1 as MNHNY and CDR2 as SVGAGI (reference sequence). The length of the CDR3 is 14 residues. V lost 6 bases and J lost 4; bases outside the gene matches: 8. CDR3 bases: TGTGCCAGCAGCCTGGGACTAGTAGGGTACGAGCAGTACTTC. Protein: CASSLGLVGYEQYF.

This clone was observed many times. One end of the junction does not line up with germline, which may come from a read error. The CDR3 loop reads CASSLTVKNTEAFF. The CDR3 DNA is TGTGCCAGCAGCTTGACAGTAAAGAACACTGAAGCTTTCTTT. The chain employs TRBV5-1 and TRBJ1-1; possible D gene TRBD1, 5 bases. Looked up from germline, CDR1 is SGHRS and CDR2 is YFSETQ. This CDR3 is built from 14 residues.

The J gene is TRBJ1-2, the V gene TRBV19; unclear D gene. The V and J ends lost 5 bases and 5 bases respectively, with 12 bases between them. Germline V CDR1 and CDR2: LNHDA, SQIVND (reference sequence). CDR3 size: 13 residues. The CDR3 here is CASSVESPYGYTF. The CDR3 bases are TGTGCCAGTAGTGTGGAGAGCCCGTATGGCTACACCTTC.

The rearrangement links TRBV5-4 to TRBJ2-1; TRBD2 might be the D (6 bases). Germline CDR1 is SGHNT and CDR2 is YYREEE (reference sequence). CDR3 size: 14 residues. V gave up 1 base and J gave up 10 bases, with 15 bases separating them. CDR3 DNA sequence: TGTGCCAGCAGCTTGTCCCCGGAGGGGCGCGAGCAGTTCTTC. Encoded protein: CASSLSPEGREQFF.

The V call is TRBV27, the J call TRBJ2-4, with 8 bases identical to TRBD1. J was trimmed by 4 bases and V by 5 bases; bases with no gene match: 16. The CDR3 has 18 amino acids. Germline loops: CDR1 MNHEY, CDR2 SMNVEV (reference sequence). The CDR3 here is CASSPLVSGTGGKNIQYF. DNA of the CDR3: TGTGCCAGCAGTCCCCTGGTATCCGGGACAGGAGGGAAAAACATTCAGTACTTC.

The V gene is TRBV25-1, the J gene TRBJ2-3; D gene unclear. CDR3 length: 14 residues. The germline V gene has CDR1 MGHDK and CDR2 SYGVNS. Trimming left V 3 bases short and J 7 bases short, with 14 bases between. Here the CDR3 DNA reads TGTGCCAGCAGTGATCCGGGTCTGATCAATACGCAGTATTTT. Protein sequence: CASSDPGLINTQYF.

V is TRBV27 and J is TRBJ2-7, with TRBD1 as a possible D gene (5 bases). Germline V CDR1 and CDR2: MNHEY, SMNVEV (reference sequence). CDR3 size: 15 residues. Trimming cost V 7 bases and J 2 bases, with 18 bases left between them. The DNA for the CDR3 is TGTGCCAGCAAGCATCTTGACAGCCAAGCCTACGAGCAGTACTTC. Its protein product is CASKHLDSQAYEQYF.

The chain carries TRBV19 and TRBJ2-3; a weak D match, TRBD1 (5 bases). In germline, CDR1 is LNHDA, CDR2 SQIVND (reference sequence). The CDR3 is 14 residues long. Trimming removed 3 bases from V and 3 bases from J, with 10 bases in between. The CDR3: CASSISPGTDTQYF. The CDR3 region has the DNA TGTGCCAGTAGTATTTCCCCAGGGACAGATACGCAGTATTTT.

In its sample, this clone was seen a few times. V gene TRBV20-1 combines with J gene TRBJ1-6, with D unresolved. This CDR3 is built from 16 residues. Germline V gene sequence: CDR1 DFQATT, CDR2 SNEGSKA (reference sequence). The V end lost 3 bases, the J end lost 0 bases, and 12 bases lay between the germline ends. CDR3 sequence (DNA): TGCAGTGCTAGTTCCAGTGTACACTCCTATAATTCACCCCTCCACTTT. Its translation: CSASSSVHSYNSPLHF.

The chain carries TRBV11-2 and TRBJ2-5; 9 bases agree with TRBD1. The CDR3 consists of 14 residues. Trimming removed 4 bases from V and 1 base from J; junction bases left unmatched: 1. CDR1 is SGHAT, CDR2 FQNNGV, per germline. This CDR3 is CASSWGQGQETQYF. The CDR3 DNA sequence: TGTGCCAGCAGCTGGGGACAGGGCCAAGAGACCCAGTACTTC.

This clone was seen more than once but under ten times. The rearrangement joins TRBV27 to TRBJ2-3, with 9 nucleotides matching TRBD2. The germline V gene has CDR1 MNHEY and CDR2 SMNVEV (reference sequence). The CDR3 contains 17 residues. J gave up 7 bases and V 8 bases, and 19 bases lay outside the gene matches. The CDR3 DNA reads TGTGCCAGCCTAGCGGCGGGGTGGGTAGCGGGAGTGAATACGCAGTATTTT. Its protein product is CASLAAGWVAGVNTQYF.

This clone appeared a single time. V usage is TRBV27 and J usage is TRBJ2-1, with D tentatively TRBD2 (6 bases). Looked up from germline, CDR1 is MNHEY and CDR2 is SMNVEV (reference sequence). The ends were cut back, 6 bases at V and 0 bases at J, with 15 bases in the middle. The CDR3 has 16 amino acids. CDR3 amino acids: CASSQGRDRSYNEQFF. CDR3 in DNA: TGTGCCAGCAGCCAAGGGCGGGACCGCTCCTACAATGAGCAGTTCTTC.

The rearrangement joins TRBV9 to TRBJ1-1, with a weak D call TRBD1 (5 bases). The germline CDR1 and CDR2 sequences are SGDLS and YYNGEE. The CDR3 has 13 amino acids. Trimming left V 3 bases short and J 5 bases short, with 11 bases between. In DNA, the CDR3 is TGTGCCAGCAGCGCTCACGGGGGTACTGAAGCTTTCTTT. Its protein product is CASSAHGGTEAFF.

The CDR3 loop reads CASSLDSAYEQYF. Written as DNA, the CDR3 is TGTGCCAGCAGCTTGGACAGTGCCTACGAGCAGTACTTC. V and J are TRBV5-8 and TRBJ2-7; D remains unclear. The V gene lost 0 bases and the J gene lost 2 bases, with 6 bases spanning the gap. The CDR3 spans 13 residues. Germline-derived CDR1 and CDR2 are SGHTS and YDEGEE.

The chain is built from TRBV15 and TRBJ2-1, with D maybe TRBD1 (5 bases). Germline V gene data show CDR1 as LNHNV and CDR2 as YYDKDF (reference sequence). The V end lost 1 base, the J end lost 6 bases, and 13 bases lay between the germline ends. This CDR3 is built from 15 residues. The CDR3 here is CATSRGFGAANEQFF. DNA for the CDR3: TGTGCCACCAGCAGAGGTTTTGGGGCGGCCAATGAGCAGTTCTTC.